The rows below give T cell receptor beta chains drawn from one sample of a study of shared clonotypes between healthy human individuals. Measured with immunoSEQ multiplex PCR; TCRdb has only the in-frame clones, and not every one. The sample carries 730,000 or so clones, around 72% recorded once. Sequencing was carried out using memory CD4+ T cells sorted from blood. The receptor set was obtained from a woman in her thirties in good health. The conserved cysteine and the conserved F or W are not part of the CDR3 here. A D gene is named only where the DNA matches it firmly. Size values are once, few and many counts, or a class for expanded clones, and some rows have none.

.	.	13	TRBV7-2	TRBJ1-1	ASSSRGGGNTEAF
.	few	15	TRBV7-6	TRBJ2-2	ASSSRGAGSSTGELF
.	.	12	TRBV5-1	TRBJ2-7	ASSLATLSYEQY
TRBD1	.	13	TRBV28	TRBJ2-6	ASSTGAGGANVLT
.	.	12	TRBV7-2	TRBJ2-7	ASRPRSGNYEQY
.	.	9	TRBV6-5	TRBJ2-7	ASRGRYEQY
.	.	18	TRBV5-5	TRBJ2-2	ASSLESYSLVAVGTGELF
.	.	12	TRBV25-1	TRBJ2-7	ASSEKGRSYEQY
.	few	11	TRBV29-1	TRBJ1-1	SARSGGDTEAF
TRBD2	.	11	TRBV19	TRBJ2-2	ASSDSGTGELF
.	few	10	TRBV30	TRBJ1-1	ASYRENTEAF
TRBD2	.	14	TRBV5-4	TRBJ2-1	ASSLRTSGFYNEQF
TRBD2	.	15	TRBV19	TRBJ2-7	ASCPTFTSGASYEQY
TRBD2	.	15	TRBV4-1	TRBJ2-7	ASSHPGVAGVTYEQY
.	.	9	TRBV7-9	TRBJ2-7	ASTLGYEQY
TRBD2	.	16	TRBV25-1	TRBJ2-3	ASSDPKTSGRGADTQY
TRBD1	.	9	TRBV20-1	TRBJ2-7	SATGDYEQY
TRBD1	.	11	TRBV27	TRBJ2-7	ASSGTGDSEQY
.	.	12	TRBV28	TRBJ2-7	ASSDGGHPYEQY
.	.	11	TRBV29-1	TRBJ1-1	SVTQRGGAEAF
TRBD1	.	16	TRBV28	TRBJ2-2	ASSFRRTGQTSTGELF
.	.	16	TRBV28	TRBJ2-1	ASKVWTAGLSSYNEQF
TRBD1	once	11	TRBV18	TRBJ2-7	ASSQTGLGEQY
.	.	13	TRBV5-1	TRBJ2-3	ASSLVPGSGDTQY
.	.	11	TRBV6-4	TRBJ1-1	ASSRYGNTEAF
TRBD2	.	14	TRBV15	TRBJ2-3	ATSRGMGLAGVAQY